Shown below are 25 T cell receptor beta chains from a single sample sequenced in a study of cytomegalovirus exposure and HLA in healthy donors. With 60 Vbeta and 13 Jbeta primers, the PCR was carried out. Only in-frame clones appear in the TCRdb table, and some are missing; sequencing was by immunoSEQ multiplex PCR. The table lists approximately 220,000 clones, 83% of them singletons. Sequenced input: PBMCs. These TCRs come from a girl aged 10-17 years in good health and CMV-seronegative.

This sequence joins TRBV7-9 and TRBJ2-7; D remains unclear. Trimming cost V 1 base and J 5 bases, with 12 bases left between them. The CDR3 length is 14 residues. The V gene's germline CDR1 is SEHNR and CDR2 FQNEAQ (reference sequence). CDR3 bases: TGTGCCAGCAGCTTAGGCGTACTTGCGGACGAGCAGTACTTC. Amino acid sequence: CASSLGVLADEQYF.

The chain couples TRBV5-1 to TRBJ1-2; D is possibly TRBD1 (5 bases). V lost 0 bases and J lost 4, with 13 bases in between. Germline V gives CDR1 SGHRS, CDR2 YFSETQ. CDR3 size: 15 residues. This CDR3 reads CASSLARWTSYGYTF. DNA of the CDR3: TGCGCCAGCAGCTTGGCCCGTTGGACATCCTATGGCTACACCTTC. Drawing the rest from reference TRBV5-1 and TRBJ1-2, the complete variable domain is KAGVTQTPRYLIKTRGQQVTLSCSPISGHRSVSWYQQTPGQGLQFLFEYFSETQRNKGNFPGRFSGRQFSNSRSEMNVSTLELGDSALYLCASSLARWTSYGYTFGSGTRLTVV.

The sample holds a few counts of this clone. The rearrangement links TRBV19 to TRBJ1-3; possibly TRBD1 for D (5 bases). Trimming shortened V by 7 bases and J by 2 bases, and 15 bases separated the two germline ends. The CDR3 has 15 amino acids. CDR1 is LNHDA, CDR2 SQIVND, per germline (reference sequence). Here the CDR3 reads CASTRRGDAGNTIYF. The CDR3 DNA reads as TGTGCCAGTACCCGACGGGGGGATGCTGGAAACACCATATATTTT.

The rearrangement joins TRBV5-1 to TRBJ2-2, with TRBD2 matching 11 bases. Per germline, CDR1 SGHRS and CDR2 YFSETQ. The CDR3 length is 19 residues. The V segment lost 3 bases and the J segment 0 bases; nucleotides outside the gene matches: 10. This CDR3 reads CASSSAASGGFANTGELFF. The CDR3 DNA sequence: TGCGCCAGCAGCTCCGCAGCTAGCGGGGGGTTCGCGAACACCGGGGAGCTGTTTTTT.

The chain is built from TRBV28 and TRBJ2-1; D may be TRBD2 (6 bases). This CDR3 is 13 amino acids long. Germline V CDR1 and CDR2: MDHEN, SYDVKM. Between the trimmed V and J ends, which lost 9 bases and 13 bases, there was a span of 22 bases. The chain's CDR3 is CARRDFPDLLQFF. The CDR3 region has the DNA TGTGCCAGAAGGGACTTCCCAGACCTACTCCAGTTCTTC.

This clone has a single count. The rearrangement links TRBV30 to TRBJ1-5, with TRBD1 as a possible D gene (5 bases). Trimming stripped 5 bases from V and 6 bases from J, with 14 bases between. Looked up from germline, CDR1 is GTSNPN and CDR2 is SVGIG (reference sequence). The CDR3 is 13 residues long. The CDR3 DNA reads TGTGCCTGGTCGACAGCGGGTCTTCAGCCCCAGCATTTT. It specifies CAWSTAGLQPQHF. Variable domain in full (rest from reference TRBV30 and TRBJ1-5): SQTIHQWPATLVQPVGSPLSLECTVEGTSNPNLYWYRQAAGRGLQLLFYSVGIGQISSEVPQNLSASRPQDRQFILSSKKLLLSDSGFYLCAWSTAGLQPQHFGDGTRLSIL.

The rearrangement links TRBV7-9 to TRBJ2-2, with D uncertain. Trimming left V 1 base short and J 2 bases short, with 14 bases between. Germline V gene data show CDR1 as SEHNR and CDR2 as FQNEAQ (reference sequence). This CDR3 has 17 residues. The CDR3 region has the DNA TGTGCCAGCAGCTTAGGGGTCACTAAACTAAACACCGGGGAGCTGTTTTTT. Amino acids: CASSLGVTKLNTGELFF.

V is TRBV5-1 and J is TRBJ2-5, with 16 bases aligning to TRBD2. The junction had 4 bases not matched to a gene; V was cut back by 4 bases and J by 4 bases. The CDR3 is 16 amino acids. Germline CDR1 is SGHRS and CDR2 is YFSETQ. CDR3: CASSPGTSGRGETQYF. CDR3 DNA: TGCGCCAGCAGCCCTGGGACTAGCGGGAGGGGAGAGACCCAGTACTTC.

This clone was seen a handful of times. This chain connects TRBV4-2 to TRBJ2-1, with 10 bases lining up with TRBD1. The CDR3 totals 14 residues. V shed 8 bases and J 5 bases; nucleotides not matched to a gene: 6. Germline assignment: CDR1 LGHNA and CDR2 YNFKEQ. The CDR3 DNA is TGTGCCAGCTCTAAGGACAGGGGGGACAATGAGCAGTTCTTC. It specifies CASSKDRGDNEQFF.

This chain links TRBV11-2 with TRBJ2-7, with D possibly matching TRBD2 (6 bases). CDR3 size: 14 residues. CDR1 and CDR2 from the germline V gene are SGHAT and FQNNGV. Trimming took 7 bases from V and 6 from J, leaving 19 bases between them. In nucleotides, the CDR3 is TGTGCCAGCAAACTTGCGGGGCTATCATCCGAGCAGTACTTC. Protein: CASKLAGLSSEQYF.

This clone was counted once. CDR3 amino acids: CASRKQGVSTGELFF. CDR3 DNA: TGTGCCAGCAGAAAACAGGGAGTTAGCACCGGGGAGCTGTTTTTT. The rearrangement uses TRBV6-1 and TRBJ2-2; D is perhaps TRBD1 (6 bases). Looked up from germline, CDR1 is MNHNS and CDR2 is SASEGT. Trimming cost V 6 bases and J 4 bases, with 15 bases left between them. The CDR3 consists of 15 residues.

The chain recombines TRBV28 with TRBJ1-6; TRBD1 is a possible D gene (5 bases). The CDR3 contains 13 residues. Trimming shortened V by 8 bases and J by 13 bases, and 18 bases separated the two germline ends. Germline loops: CDR1 MDHEN, CDR2 SYDVKM. The CDR3 here is CASVPYRRTPLHF. CDR3 in DNA: TGTGCCAGCGTCCCGTACAGGCGAACGCCCCTCCACTTT.

The DNA for the CDR3 is TGTGCCAGCTCACTCGGTCAGAAACAGACTAGCCTGAAGTATTTT. Residues: CASSLGQKQTSLKYF. The chain links TRBV18 to TRBJ2-3; 7 positions agree with TRBD2. Germline lookup yields CDR1 KGHSH and CDR2 LQKENI. V shed 4 bases and J 13 bases; nucleotides not matched to a gene: 17. This CDR3 has 15 amino acids.

The chain couples TRBV19 to TRBJ1-5; D is undetermined. The CDR3 has 14 residues. CDR1 and CDR2 (germline): LNHDA, SQIVND (reference sequence). Trimming took off 3 bases at V and 2 bases at J, with 8 bases between the two ends. CDR3 residues: CASSMAEGNQPQHF. The CDR3 coding sequence is TGTGCCAGTAGTATGGCGGAAGGCAATCAGCCCCAGCATTTT.

This chain uses TRBV5-4 with TRBJ2-7; D perhaps matches TRBD1 (6 bases). This CDR3 comprises 15 residues. CDR1 and CDR2 from the germline V gene are SGHNT and YYREEE (reference sequence). Trimming shortened V by 1 base and J by 4 bases, and 15 bases separated the two germline ends. As DNA, the CDR3 is TGTGCCAGCAGCTTGTTCGAACAGGGAGAATACGAGCAGTACTTC. Translation: CASSLFEQGEYEQYF.

This clone was counted a few times. The rearrangement joins TRBV11-2 to TRBJ2-5, with TRBD2 as a possible D gene (6 bases). The germline V gene has CDR1 SGHAT and CDR2 FQNNGV. The V gene lost 4 bases and the J gene lost 7 bases, with 16 bases spanning the gap. The CDR3 has 14 residues. For the CDR3, the DNA is TGTGCCAGCAGCTCTGCGGGGCTGGCGGGGACCCAGTACTTC. Translating gives CASSSAGLAGTQYF.

This clone appeared a few times. The chain couples TRBV19 to TRBJ1-1, with a weak D call TRBD1 (5 bases). The CDR3 covers 14 residues. Trimming left V 3 bases short and J 8 bases short, with 16 bases between. In germline, CDR1 is LNHDA, CDR2 SQIVND (reference sequence). DNA for the CDR3: TGTGCCAGTAGTATTGGAACGGGACTCTCGGAAGCTTTCTTT. This codes for CASSIGTGLSEAFF.

The V gene is TRBV4-3, the J gene TRBJ2-1; perhaps TRBD1 as D (5 bases). V lost 0 bases to trimming and J lost 6 bases, with 15 bases between them. The germline CDR1 and CDR2 sequences are LGHNA and YSLEER. The CDR3 length is 16 residues. The CDR3 sequence is CASSQDFRRGGNEQFF. The CDR3 region has the DNA TGCGCCAGCAGCCAAGATTTTAGAAGGGGTGGCAATGAGCAGTTCTTC.

The rearrangement links TRBV18 to TRBJ1-1; D gene ambiguous. The germline V gene has CDR1 KGHSH and CDR2 LQKENI. V was cut by 6 bases and J by 2 bases, with 13 bases left in between. This CDR3 contains 14 residues. The CDR3 protein is CASSLQDVNTEAFF. The DNA for the CDR3 is TGTGCCAGCTCTCTGCAGGATGTAAACACTGAAGCTTTCTTT.

CDR3 in DNA: TGTGCCAGTAGCCCAGGGGGCCTCGGTGGCTACACCTTC. Amino acid sequence: CASSPGGLGGYTF. This chain connects TRBV19 to TRBJ1-2, with 8 bases that match TRBD1. The V and J ends lost 6 bases and 7 bases, in that order; junction bases with no gene match: 7. The CDR3 totals 13 residues. Germline V CDR1 and CDR2: LNHDA, SQIVND (reference sequence).

CDR3 in DNA: TGTGCCAGCTCACCAAGTGAGGGGGCTTCCTACGAGCAGTACTTC. This encodes CASSPSEGASYEQYF. V is TRBV18 and J is TRBJ2-7; 7 bases agree with TRBD1. After removal of 2 bases from V and 1 base from J, the junction contained 5 bases not matched to a gene. CDR3 size: 15 residues. Germline loops: CDR1 KGHSH, CDR2 LQKENI.

The chain uses TRBV18 and TRBJ1-1; D is perhaps TRBD1 (5 bases). This CDR3 has 17 amino acids. CDR1 and CDR2 (germline): KGHSH, LQKENI. Trimming removed 4 bases from V and 0 bases from J, with 18 bases in between. CDR3 in amino acids: CASSQDISTYMNTEAFF. The CDR3 region has the DNA TGTGCCAGCTCACAGGACATCTCAACTTACATGAACACTGAAGCTTTCTTT.

The J gene is TRBJ2-3, the V gene TRBV6-4, with no clear D. Deletions cut 4 bases from V and 5 bases from J, with 13 bases between. The CDR3 has 14 amino acids. The germline CDR1 and CDR2 sequences are MRHNA and SNTAGT. The CDR3 coding sequence is TGTGCCAGCAGTGCTGACGGGTTCGGAGATACGCAGTATTTT. It codes for CASSADGFGDTQYF.

The chain employs TRBV9 and TRBJ2-2; TRBD2 aligns across 13 bases. V was pared by 3 bases and J by 7 bases, with 6 bases of the junction left unmatched. The CDR3 runs to 16 residues. Looked up from germline, CDR1 is SGDLS and CDR2 is YYNGEE. CDR3 residues: CASSAGLAGPDGELFF. Written as DNA, the CDR3 is TGTGCCAGCAGCGCGGGACTAGCGGGGCCTGACGGGGAGCTGTTTTTT.

The V call is TRBV7-9, the J call TRBJ1-1, with 10 positions matching TRBD1. The CDR3 covers 17 residues. Germline V gives CDR1 SEHNR, CDR2 FQNEAQ (reference sequence). Trimming took 6 bases from V and 7 from J; bases not matched to a gene: 17. CDR3 nucleotides: TGTGCCAGCAGAAACCCTTCCGGGACAGGGGAGAAGATTGAAGCTTTCTTT. Its protein is CASRNPSGTGEKIEAFF.